This T cell receptor beta chain originates from a study of T cell repertoires in cytomegalovirus infection. At the level of the study: CMV infection plus the matching HLA type was flagged by public TCR beta signatures. Study results and caveats: HLA-C-restricted, CMV-specific TCR beta clonotypes were dominant ex vivo.

This clonotype has more than one count but fewer than ten. What it recognizes is unknown. The CDR3 spans 12 residues. Trimming cost V 3 bases and J 5 bases, with 10 bases left between them. The germline V gene has CDR1 SQVTM and CDR2 ANQGSEA. TCRdb independently ran MiXCR on the reads; one entry per CDR3 protein. The sample consists of roughly 230,000 distinct CDR3 sequences, approximately 22% of them appearing once. Sequencing input: CD8+ T cells from PBMCs. The chain couples TRBV29-1 to TRBJ1-1, with D possibly TRBD1 on 5 matching bases. The sequence came from a human donor in good health (CMV status not recorded). Some clones in this sample may be carry-over from other donors' samples. The CDR3: CSVDGGGTEAFF. The DNA for the CDR3 is TGCAGCGTTGATGGGGGTGGGACTGAAGCTTTCTTT.